This TCR beta chain was profiled in a study of blood T cell repertoires in COVID-19. Study-wide context: Specimens from acute and convalescent COVID-19 originated in the United States, Italy and Spain. Sources were T cells, B-cell-depleted T cells, or PBMCs; the material itself was cDNA or gDNA.

Germline assignment: CDR1 KGHSH and CDR2 LQKENI. CDR3 size: 17 residues. V shed 2 bases, J shed 3 bases, and the junction held 11 bases outside the gene matches. In the source study's methods: The assay estimated nucleated cells by amplifying reference gene primers. The protocol was immunoSEQ multiplex PCR, while the TCRdb copy is restricted to in-frame clones and leaves out a portion. V and J calls and clone size come straight from that table; D and trimming were deduced from the DNA. Altogether 270,000 or so clones are present, around nine tenths being singletons, with the ten largest covering 11%. Enrollment of patients from Seattle took place during active infection, with longitudinal follow-up.

The V call is TRBV18, the J call TRBJ2-7; 9 bases are shared with TRBD2. This TCR derives from a woman aged 25 to 39 with COVID-19, enrolled during active disease. The specimen was peripheral blood. This chain's CDR3 is CASSPGTAGGLYYEQYF. CDR3 sequence (DNA): TGTGCCAGCTCACCAGGGACAGCGGGGGGTCTATACTACGAGCAGTACTTC.